The 21 T cell receptor beta chains given below trace back to one sample, sequenced in a study of blood T cells in healthy people across ages. Then a second PCR, running about 6 to 12 cycles, was carried out with a sample-barcoded 5' primer and a J-beta primer mix. TCRdb used MiXCR to reprocess the 5' RACE reads, holding one entry per CDR3 protein. The top ten hold roughly 17% of the sample, which has hundreds of thousands of distinct CDR3 sequences, under 35% seen once. The sequenced sample consisted of blood. These receptors all stem from a woman aged 80 or over in good health.

At least ten counts were recorded for this clonotype. The V call is TRBV2, the J call TRBJ2-3; 14 bases are a match to TRBD2. With V trimmed by 3 bases and J by 4 bases, 9 bases remained unmatched. The CDR3 totals 18 residues. Per the germline V gene, CDR1 is SNHLY and CDR2 is FYNNEI. CDR3: CASSERSTSGGAADTQYF. The DNA for the CDR3 is TGTGCCAGCAGTGAGCGATCGACTAGCGGGGGGGCGGCAGATACGCAGTATTTT.

For this clonotype: Its ends do not fully match the called genes, so a read error is possible. The chain has TRBV6-5 and TRBJ2-5; TRBD1 aligns across 8 bases. The germline gives CDR1 MNHEY, CDR2 SVGAGI. The CDR3 contains 15 residues. Here the CDR3 DNA reads TGTGCCAACAGTTACACCTGGACAGGGAATTATGAGCAGTACTTC. Its protein product is CANSYTWTGNYEQYF.

This clonotype was counted at least ten times. The chain has TRBV3-1 and TRBJ2-5; 9 nucleotides align to TRBD2. With 4 bases clipped from V and 5 bases from J, the junction kept 8 bases outside the gene matches. Germline-derived CDR1 and CDR2 are LGHDT and YNNKEL (reference sequence). CDR3 length: 15 residues. The CDR3 spells CASSLPGLAIETQYF. CDR3 sequence (DNA): TGTGCCAGCAGCCTTCCGGGACTAGCAATCGAGACCCAGTACTTC.

This clonotype has a handful of counts. CDR3 in DNA: TGTGCCAGCAGTTCAGGGGGGGCTAATGAAAAACTGTTTTTT. It encodes CASSSGGANEKLFF. The chain uses TRBV6-1 and TRBJ1-4; 7 nucleotides align to TRBD1. The CDR3 length is 14 residues. Germline lookup yields CDR1 MNHNS and CDR2 SASEGT. Trimming removed 5 bases from V and 3 bases from J; junction bases left unmatched: 3.

This clonotype was seen a handful of times. This sequence joins TRBV5-1 and TRBJ1-1; 8 nucleotides line up with TRBD1. CDR3 length equals 16 residues. Trimming removed 3 bases from V and 7 bases from J; junction bases left unmatched: 14. Germline-derived CDR1 and CDR2 are SGHRS and YFSETQ. The DNA for the CDR3 is TGCGCCAGCAGCTCCGACCCCAGGGGGCAAAGGGGTGAAGCTTTCTTT. Translated, it gives CASSSDPRGQRGEAFF.

This clonotype was seen a few times. This may arise from a read error, as a much more abundant clone is one base away. The V gene is TRBV6-2 or TRBV6-3, the J gene TRBJ2-7; no clear D gene. V dropped 0 bases and J dropped 7 bases, with 13 bases sitting between them. The CDR3 length is 14 residues. Germline CDR1 is MNHEY and CDR2 is SVGEGT. This CDR3 reads CASSYSTFNNEQYF. The CDR3 region has the DNA TGTGCCAGCAGTTACTCGACCTTCAACAATGAGCAGTACTTC.

Regarding this clonotype: A much larger clone lies one base from this, so it may be a read error. V is TRBV5-1 and J is TRBJ2-5; D is uncertain. Per germline, CDR1 SGHRS and CDR2 YFSETQ. Trimming shortened V by 1 base and J by 2 bases, and 9 bases separated the two germline ends. This CDR3 spans 14 amino acids. The chain's CDR3 is CASSLKWGQETQYF. CDR3 nucleotides: TGCGCCAGCAGCTTGAAATGGGGTCAAGAGACCCAGTACTTC. The full variable domain, rest sourced from reference TRBV5-1 and TRBJ2-5, is KAGVTQTPRYLIKTRGQQVTLSCSPISGHRSVSWYQQTPGQGLQFLFEYFSETQRNKGNFPGRFSGRQFSNSRSEMNVSTLELGDSALYLCASSLKWGQETQYFGPGTRLLVL.

Note on this clonotype: This sequence may be a read error, since a much larger clone differs from it by one base. This chain uses TRBV6-1 with TRBJ2-1, with 9 bases that match TRBD1. Germline V gives CDR1 MNHNS, CDR2 SASEGT. CDR3 length equals 14 residues. V shed 3 bases and J 8 bases; nucleotides not matched to a gene: 5. CDR3: CASSETGGSDEQFF. The DNA for the CDR3 is TGTGCCAGCAGTGAGACAGGGGGTAGCGATGAGCAGTTCTTC.

This clonotype showed up many times. The chain couples TRBV10-3 to TRBJ1-6, with TRBD1 as a possible D gene (6 bases). CDR1 and CDR2 (germline): ENHRY, SYGVKD. The CDR3 runs 14 residues. Between the trimmed V and J ends, which lost 6 bases and 7 bases, there was a span of 13 bases. Here the CDR3 DNA reads TGTGCCATCAGAGGAACAGGGTCGAATTCACCCCTCCACTTT. This gives the protein CAIRGTGSNSPLHF.

In its sample, this clonotype was seen a few times. The V gene is TRBV7-8, the J gene TRBJ1-3, with D perhaps matching TRBD1 (6 bases). CDR3 size: 14 residues. Trimming stripped 1 base from V and 4 bases from J, with 8 bases between. CDR1 and CDR2 from the germline V gene are SGHVS and FQNEAQ. Written as DNA, the CDR3 is TGTGCCAGCAGCTTAGGGACAGTCGGAAACACCATATATTTT. It specifies CASSLGTVGNTIYF.

Notes on this clonotype: This clone may be a read error of a much larger clone one base away. The gene calls are TRBV5-1 and TRBJ2-5, with D possibly TRBD2 on 6 matching bases. Per germline, CDR1 SGHRS and CDR2 YFSETQ. This CDR3 has 15 amino acids. V was pared by 5 bases and J by 4 bases, with 18 bases between. CDR3 sequence: CASSESGRGGETQYF. The CDR3 DNA reads as TGCGCCAGCAGTGAATCGGGACGGGGAGGAGAGACCCAGTACTTC. The whole variable domain, filled in from reference TRBV5-1 and TRBJ2-5, reads KAGVTQTPRYLIKTRGQQVTLSCSPISGHRSVSWYQQTPGQGLQFLFEYFSETQRNKGNFPGRFSGRQFSNSRSEMNVSTLELGDSALYLCASSESGRGGETQYFGPGTRLLVL.

The chain recombines TRBV9 with TRBJ1-5; D gene unclear. There are 14 residues in the CDR3. Germline V gene data show CDR1 as SGDLS and CDR2 as YYNGEE. V was clipped by 0 bases and J by 5 bases, with 9 bases between them. The DNA for the CDR3 is TGTGCCAGCAGCGTAGGCCATCCCGATCAGCCCCAGCATTTT. Protein product: CASSVGHPDQPQHF.

This clonotype was counted between two and nine times. The chain links TRBV6-2 or TRBV6-3 to TRBJ2-7, with D possibly being TRBD1 (5 bases). The length of the CDR3 is 14 residues. V lost 2 bases and J 6 bases, leaving 14 bases between the germline ends. CDR1 is MNHEY, CDR2 SVGEGT, per germline. The CDR3 DNA reads as TGTGCCAGCAGTTACACCAGGGCTCGAGGCGAGCAGTACTTC. Translation gives CASSYTRARGEQYF.

J is TRBJ2-5 and V is TRBV9; 12 nucleotides agree with TRBD1. The V gene's germline CDR1 is SGDLS and CDR2 YYNGEE. This CDR3 is 17 amino acids long. The ends lost 1 base at V and 4 bases at J; junction bases unmatched: 8. The CDR3 region is CASSVSPGQGAGETQYF. The CDR3 bases are TGTGCCAGCAGCGTATCGCCGGGACAGGGGGCGGGAGAGACCCAGTACTTC.

Note on this clonotype: This may stem from a read error, because a much larger clone lies one nucleotide away. The V and J genes are TRBV10-1 and TRBJ2-1; 11 bases line up with TRBD2. This CDR3 contains 16 residues. The trim removed 8 bases at V and 6 bases at J, leaving 12 bases unmatched. CDR1 and CDR2 (germline): WNHNN, SYGVQD (reference sequence). The CDR3 loop reads CASGATGTSGFNEQFF. The CDR3 DNA reads as TGCGCCAGCGGCGCTACCGGGACTAGCGGCTTCAATGAGCAGTTCTTC.

This clonotype turned up a few times. The chain has TRBV28 and TRBJ1-2; D ambiguous. CDR3 length: 15 amino acids. CDR1 and CDR2 (germline): MDHEN, SYDVKM. V was shortened by 0 bases and J by 6 bases, with 14 bases between the two germline ends. This chain's CDR3 is CASSLWGRAEDGYTF. CDR3 DNA sequence: TGTGCCAGCAGTTTATGGGGAAGGGCTGAGGATGGCTACACCTTC.

The chain couples TRBV30 to TRBJ2-2; 7 nucleotides match TRBD2. The junction had 6 bases not matched to a gene; V was cut back by 2 bases and J by 6 bases. The CDR3 is 14 amino acids. The V gene's germline CDR1 is GTSNPN and CDR2 SVGIG (reference sequence). CDR3 sequence reads: CAWSSRLAAGELFF. CDR3 in DNA: TGTGCCTGGAGTTCCCGACTAGCAGCCGGGGAGCTGTTTTTT.

Worth noting for this clonotype: One base away lies a much larger clone, so this may be a sequencing read error. The chain is built from TRBV2 and TRBJ2-5, with D uncertain. The DNA end lines up better with TRBJ2-7; the J call may be wrong. The germline gives CDR1 SNHLY, CDR2 FYNNEI. CDR3 length equals 12 residues. CDR3 region: CASMYPTYEQYF. The CDR3 DNA reads as TGTGCCAGCATGTACCCCACCTACGAGCAGTACTTC.

This clonotype was counted ten times or more. V usage is TRBV12-3 or TRBV12-4 and J usage is TRBJ2-3, with D possibly matching TRBD1 (6 bases). This CDR3 spans 15 amino acids. The V end was cut by 6 bases, the J end by 4 bases, with 17 bases between. The CDR3 DNA reads TGTGCCAGCAGCCTAGGACAGTATATCGCAGATACGCAGTATTTT. It translates to CASSLGQYIADTQYF.

This clonotype was counted many times. This chain connects TRBV4-2 to TRBJ1-2; TRBD1 might be the D (6 bases). This CDR3 spans 14 amino acids. V lost 4 bases and J lost 8, with 17 bases in between. Germline V gene data show CDR1 as LGHNA and CDR2 as YNFKEQ. CDR3 protein: CASSLQGLRGGYTF. As DNA, the CDR3 is TGTGCCAGCAGCCTACAGGGCCTCAGAGGGGGCTACACCTTC.

For this clonotype: A read error may explain this, as a much larger clone is one base away. V and J are TRBV12-3 or TRBV12-4 and TRBJ1-4; D is possibly TRBD1 (5 bases). CDR3 length equals 15 residues. V lost 8 bases to trimming and J lost 4 bases, with 17 bases between them. The CDR3 region is CASGAAGSLNEKLFF. The CDR3 DNA follows: TGTGCCAGCGGGGCGGCTGGGTCTCTTAATGAAAAACTGTTTTTT.